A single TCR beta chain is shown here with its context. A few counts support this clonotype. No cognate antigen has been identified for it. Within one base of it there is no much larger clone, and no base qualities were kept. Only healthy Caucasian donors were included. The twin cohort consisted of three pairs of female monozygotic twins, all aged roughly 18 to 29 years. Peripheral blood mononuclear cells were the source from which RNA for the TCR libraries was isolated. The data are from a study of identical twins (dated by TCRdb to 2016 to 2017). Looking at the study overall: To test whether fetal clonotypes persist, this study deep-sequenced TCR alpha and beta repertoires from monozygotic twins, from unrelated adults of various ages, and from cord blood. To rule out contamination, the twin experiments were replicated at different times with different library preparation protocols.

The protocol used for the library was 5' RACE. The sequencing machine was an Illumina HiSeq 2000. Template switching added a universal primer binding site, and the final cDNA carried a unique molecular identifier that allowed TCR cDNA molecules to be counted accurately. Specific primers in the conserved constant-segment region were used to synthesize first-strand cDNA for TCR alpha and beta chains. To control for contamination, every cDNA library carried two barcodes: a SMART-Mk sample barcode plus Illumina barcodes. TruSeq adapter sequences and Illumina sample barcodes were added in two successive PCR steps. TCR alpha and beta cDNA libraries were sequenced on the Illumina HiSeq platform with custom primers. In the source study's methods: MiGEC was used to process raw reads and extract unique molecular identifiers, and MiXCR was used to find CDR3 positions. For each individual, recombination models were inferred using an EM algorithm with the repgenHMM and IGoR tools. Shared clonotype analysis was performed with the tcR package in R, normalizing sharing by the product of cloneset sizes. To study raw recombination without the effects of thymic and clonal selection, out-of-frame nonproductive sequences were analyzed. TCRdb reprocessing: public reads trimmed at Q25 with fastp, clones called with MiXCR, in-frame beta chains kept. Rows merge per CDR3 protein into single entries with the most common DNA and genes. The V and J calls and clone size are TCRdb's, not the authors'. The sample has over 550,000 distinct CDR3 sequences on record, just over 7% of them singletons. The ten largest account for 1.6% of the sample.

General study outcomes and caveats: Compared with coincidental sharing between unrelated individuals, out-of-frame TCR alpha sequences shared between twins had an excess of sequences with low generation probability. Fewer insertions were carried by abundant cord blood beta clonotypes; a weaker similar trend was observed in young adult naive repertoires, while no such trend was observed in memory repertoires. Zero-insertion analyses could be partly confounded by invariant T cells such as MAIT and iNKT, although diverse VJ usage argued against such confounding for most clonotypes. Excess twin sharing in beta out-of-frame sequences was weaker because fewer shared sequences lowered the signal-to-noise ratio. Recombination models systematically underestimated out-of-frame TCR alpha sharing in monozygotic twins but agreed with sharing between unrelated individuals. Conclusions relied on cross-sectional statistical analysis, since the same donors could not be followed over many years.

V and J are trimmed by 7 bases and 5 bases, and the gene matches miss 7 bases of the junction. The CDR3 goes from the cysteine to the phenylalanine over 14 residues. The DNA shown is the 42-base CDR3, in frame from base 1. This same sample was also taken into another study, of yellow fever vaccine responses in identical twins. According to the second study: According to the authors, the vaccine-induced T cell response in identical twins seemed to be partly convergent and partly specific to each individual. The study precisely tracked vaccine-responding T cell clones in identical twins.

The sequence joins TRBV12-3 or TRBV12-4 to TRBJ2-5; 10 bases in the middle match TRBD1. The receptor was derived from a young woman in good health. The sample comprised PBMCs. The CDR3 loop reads CASTKTGGWETQYF. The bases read TGTGCCAGCACCAAGACAGGGGGCTGGGAGACCCAGTACTTC.